Included here is one T cell receptor beta chain sequence, with context. The data belong to a study of blood T cell repertoires in COVID-19. Study context: PBMCs, B-cell-depleted T cells, or T cells provided the cDNA or gDNA that made up the material.

Germline V gene data show CDR1 as SGHAT and CDR2 as FQNNGV. The CDR3 consists of 14 residues. V lost 3 bases and J 2 bases, leaving 10 bases between the germline ends. TCRdb's table, derived via immunoSEQ multiplex PCR, lists solely in-frame clones and lacks some. The sample has under 300,000 clones; around 93% are singletons. V is TRBV11-2 and J is TRBJ1-1; D gene uncertain. Sequencing was done on a sample of PBMCs or T cells enriched from blood (not recorded which). This receptor was identified in a human donor in a cohort exposed to, infected with or recovered from COVID-19 (not recorded which). The donor label of this sample is uncertain. The CDR3 region is CASSFFRENTEAFF. The CDR3 bases are TGTGCCAGCAGCTTTTTCCGGGAAAACACTGAAGCTTTCTTT. Supplemented by reference TRBV11-2 and TRBJ1-1, the full variable domain reads EAGVAQSPRYKIIEKRQSVAFWCNPISGHATLYWYQQILGQGPKLLIQFQNNGVVDDSQLPKDRFSAERLKGVDSTLKIQPAKLEDSAVYLCASSFFRENTEAFFGQGTRLTVV.